This T cell receptor (beta chain) came from a study of T cells in Graves' hyperthyroidism and ophthalmopathy. This clonotype showed up just a few times. What it recognizes is unknown. Study-level points and caveats: Ophthalmopathy got predicted by the model a median approximately 6 months before its onset.

CDR3 length: 16 residues. V dropped 5 bases and J dropped 3; count of bases not matched to a gene: 9. Amplified TCR beta CDR3 regions derived from RNA transcripts. Researchers ran a first-round RT-PCR on the TCR CDR3 using the HTBI primer set. TCRdb reanalysed the multiplex PCR reads using MiXCR and keeps one entry per CDR3 protein. The table lists roughly 280,000 distinct CDR3 sequences, around 20% of them singletons. Sequenced sample: blood. The genes are TRBV12-3 or TRBV12-4 and TRBJ2-1, with TRBD2 matching over 8 bases. This receptor was taken from a man younger than 45 with Graves' ophthalmopathy. In DNA form, the CDR3 reads TGTGCCAGCAGTCTGAATACGGGACTAGGCTACAATGAGCAGTTCTTC. Protein sequence: CASSLNTGLGYNEQFF.